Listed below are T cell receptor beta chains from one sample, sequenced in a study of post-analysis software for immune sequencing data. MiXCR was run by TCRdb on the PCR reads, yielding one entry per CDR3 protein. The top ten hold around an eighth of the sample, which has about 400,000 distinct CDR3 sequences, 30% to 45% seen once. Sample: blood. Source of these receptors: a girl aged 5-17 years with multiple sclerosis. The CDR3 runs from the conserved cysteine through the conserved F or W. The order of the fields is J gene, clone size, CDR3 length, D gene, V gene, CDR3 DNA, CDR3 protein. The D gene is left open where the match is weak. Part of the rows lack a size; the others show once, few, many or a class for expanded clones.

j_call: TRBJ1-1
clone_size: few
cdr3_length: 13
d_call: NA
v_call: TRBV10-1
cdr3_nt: TGCGCCAGCAGGTCAGCGGCGAACACTGAAGCTTTCTTT
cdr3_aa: CASRSAANTEAFF

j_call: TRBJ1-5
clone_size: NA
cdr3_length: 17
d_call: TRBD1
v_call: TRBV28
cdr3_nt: TGTGCCACCGAGCGGGGCAGGGGGCGACGAGAAGCTCAGCCCCAGCATTTT
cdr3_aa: CATERGRGRREAQPQHF

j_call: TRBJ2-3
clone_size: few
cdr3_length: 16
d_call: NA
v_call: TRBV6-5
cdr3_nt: TGTGCCAGCAGTTACACCGTTGGGGGGGGCCGGGATACGCAGTATTTT
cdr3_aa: CASSYTVGGGRDTQYF

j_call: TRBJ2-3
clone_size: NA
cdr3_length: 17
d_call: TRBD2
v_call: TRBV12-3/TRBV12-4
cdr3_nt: TGTGGCAGTTACACCATCTTTAGGCGGGGGGCCACAGATACGCAGTATTTT
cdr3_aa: CGSYTIFRRGATDTQYF

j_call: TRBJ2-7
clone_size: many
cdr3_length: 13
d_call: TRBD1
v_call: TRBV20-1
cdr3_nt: TGCAGTGCTTTGGGACAGGGGGCGTACGAGCAGTACTTC
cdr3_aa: CSALGQGAYEQYF

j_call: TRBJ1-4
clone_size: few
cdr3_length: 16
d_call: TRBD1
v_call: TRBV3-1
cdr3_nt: TGTGCCAGCAGCCAAGACCCGGACAGGGTGAATGAAAAACTGTTTTTT
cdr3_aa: CASSQDPDRVNEKLFF

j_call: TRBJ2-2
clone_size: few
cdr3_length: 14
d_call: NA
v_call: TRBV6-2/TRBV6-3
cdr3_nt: TGTGCCAGCAGTAACCACAGGGTTAACGGGGAGCTGTTTTTT
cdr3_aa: CASSNHRVNGELFF

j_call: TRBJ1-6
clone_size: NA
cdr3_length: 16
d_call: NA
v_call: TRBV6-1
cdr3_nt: TGTGCCAGCAGTGACCGGGGGCGCTCCTATAATTCACCCCTCCACTTT
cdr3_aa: CASSDRGRSYNSPLHF

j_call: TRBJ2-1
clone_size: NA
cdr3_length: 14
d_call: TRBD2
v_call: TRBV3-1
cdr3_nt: TGTGCCAGCAGCCAAGATGGGGCTAGCGGGGAGCAGTTCTTC
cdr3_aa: CASSQDGASGEQFF

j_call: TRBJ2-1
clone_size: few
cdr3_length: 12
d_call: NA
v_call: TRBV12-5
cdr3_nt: TGTGCTAGTGGTTCAGGGAGCAATGAGCAGTTCTTC
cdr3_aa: CASGSGSNEQFF

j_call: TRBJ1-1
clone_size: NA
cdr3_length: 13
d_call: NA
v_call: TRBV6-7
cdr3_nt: TGTGCCAGCAGTTCAGACGGAAGGAGGGCGGCTTTCTTT
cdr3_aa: CASSSDGRRAAFF

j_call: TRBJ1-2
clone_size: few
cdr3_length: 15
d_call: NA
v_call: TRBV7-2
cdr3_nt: TGTGCCAGCAGCGTCTCACAGGGTGCTGGCTATGGCTACACCTTC
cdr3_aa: CASSVSQGAGYGYTF

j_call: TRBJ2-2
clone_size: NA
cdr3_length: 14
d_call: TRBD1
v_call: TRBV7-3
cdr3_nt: TGTGCCAGCAGCTCCTACAGGGGGACCGGGGAGCTGTTTTTT
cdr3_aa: CASSSYRGTGELFF

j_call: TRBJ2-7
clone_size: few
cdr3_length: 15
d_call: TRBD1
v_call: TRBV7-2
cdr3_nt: TGTGCCAGCAGCTCACCGGGACAGGATTCCTACGAGCAGTACTTC
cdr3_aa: CASSSPGQDSYEQYF

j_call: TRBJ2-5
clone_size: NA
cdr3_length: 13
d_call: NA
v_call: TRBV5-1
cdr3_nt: TGCGCCAGCGCCATGGGGCTACAAGAGACCCAGTACTTC
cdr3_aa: CASAMGLQETQYF

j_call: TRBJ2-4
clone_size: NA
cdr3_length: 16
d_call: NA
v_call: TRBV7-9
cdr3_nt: TGTGCCAGCAGCTTAGACCCCACAGCGGTCAAAAACATTCAGTACTTC
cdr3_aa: CASSLDPTAVKNIQYF

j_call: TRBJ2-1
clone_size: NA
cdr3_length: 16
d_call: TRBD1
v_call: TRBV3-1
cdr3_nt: TGTGCCAGCAGCCAGTCGAGGGACAGGATCCCCAATGAGCAGTTCTTC
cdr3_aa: CASSQSRDRIPNEQFF

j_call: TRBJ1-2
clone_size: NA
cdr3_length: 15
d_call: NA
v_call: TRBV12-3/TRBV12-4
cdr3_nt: TGTGCCAGCAGTGTAGAAACGGCCTTAGGCTATGGCTACACCTTC
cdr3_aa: CASSVETALGYGYTF

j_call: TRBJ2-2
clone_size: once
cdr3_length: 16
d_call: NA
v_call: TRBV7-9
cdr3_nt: TGTGCCAGCAGCCGCGTAAGAGACAGTAACACCCGGGAGCTGTTTTTT
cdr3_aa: CASSRVRDSNTRELFF

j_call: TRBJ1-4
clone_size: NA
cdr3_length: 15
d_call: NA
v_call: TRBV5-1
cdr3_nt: TGCGCCAGCAGCTCCCTCGGTGAGGTTAATGAAAAACTGTTTTTT
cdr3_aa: CASSSLGEVNEKLFF

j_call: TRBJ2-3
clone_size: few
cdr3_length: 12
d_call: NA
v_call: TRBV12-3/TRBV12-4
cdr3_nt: TGTGCCAGCAGTTCAGGAGGGGATACGCAGTATTTT
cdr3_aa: CASSSGGDTQYF

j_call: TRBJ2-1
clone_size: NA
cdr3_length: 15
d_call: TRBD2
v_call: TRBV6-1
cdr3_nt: TGTGCCAGCAGTGAAGTAGCGGGGTCCTACAATGAGCAGTTCTTC
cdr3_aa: CASSEVAGSYNEQFF

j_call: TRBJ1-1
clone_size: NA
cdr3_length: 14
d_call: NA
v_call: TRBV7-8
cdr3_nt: TGTGCCAGCAGCTTACGCGGTGGGGGGACTGAAGCTTTCTTT
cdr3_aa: CASSLRGGGTEAFF

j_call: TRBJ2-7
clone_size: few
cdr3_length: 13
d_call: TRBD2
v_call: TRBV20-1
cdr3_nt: TGCAGTGCTAACTGGCGGGAGCTCCACGAGCAGTACTTC
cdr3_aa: CSANWRELHEQYF

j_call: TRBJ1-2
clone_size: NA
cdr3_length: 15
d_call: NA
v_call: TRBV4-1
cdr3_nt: TGCGCCAGCAGCCAGCCCAAAGGGCCCCGAGGTGGCTACACCTTC
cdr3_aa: CASSQPKGPRGGYTF

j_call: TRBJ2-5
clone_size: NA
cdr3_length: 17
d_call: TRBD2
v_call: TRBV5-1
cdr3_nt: TGCGCCAGCAGCTTGTTGGGGACTAGCGACGCTCAAGAGACCCAGTACTTC
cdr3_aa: CASSLLGTSDAQETQYF

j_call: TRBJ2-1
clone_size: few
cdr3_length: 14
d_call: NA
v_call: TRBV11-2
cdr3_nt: TGTGCCAGCAGCTTAGGTCCGGGCAGAGATGAGCAGTTCTTC
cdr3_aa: CASSLGPGRDEQFF

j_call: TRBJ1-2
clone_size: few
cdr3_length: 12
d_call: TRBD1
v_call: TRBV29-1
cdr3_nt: TGCAGCGTAGCGGGACAGAACTATGGCTACACCTTC
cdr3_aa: CSVAGQNYGYTF

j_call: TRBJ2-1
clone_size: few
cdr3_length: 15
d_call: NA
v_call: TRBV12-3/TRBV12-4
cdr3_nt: TGTGCCAGCAGTTTAACAGGGTCCGGGGTGGACGAGCAGTTCTTC
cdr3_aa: CASSLTGSGVDEQFF

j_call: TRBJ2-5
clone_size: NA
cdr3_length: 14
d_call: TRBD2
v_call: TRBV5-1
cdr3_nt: TGCGCCAGCAGCACGGGACTACGACAAGAGACCCAGTACTTC
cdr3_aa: CASSTGLRQETQYF

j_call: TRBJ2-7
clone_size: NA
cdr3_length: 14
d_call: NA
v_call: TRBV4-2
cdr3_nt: TGTGCCAGCAGCCAAGAGTGGTCTTCCTACGAGCAGTACTTC
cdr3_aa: CASSQEWSSYEQYF

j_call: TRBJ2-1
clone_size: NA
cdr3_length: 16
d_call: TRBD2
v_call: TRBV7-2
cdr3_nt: TGCGCCAGCATAGATAGCGGGGGGGCTTCCTACAATGAGCAGTTCTTC
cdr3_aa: CASIDSGGASYNEQFF

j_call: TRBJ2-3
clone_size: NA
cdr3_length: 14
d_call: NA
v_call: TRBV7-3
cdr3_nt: TGTGCCAGCAGCTCCACGACAGGGAGGGATACGCAGTATTTT
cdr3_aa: CASSSTTGRDTQYF

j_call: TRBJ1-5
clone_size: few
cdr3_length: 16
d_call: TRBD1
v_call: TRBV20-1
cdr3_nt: TGCAGTGCCTGGGGACAGGTGGAGGAGAGCAATCAGCCCCAGCATTTT
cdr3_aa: CSAWGQVEESNQPQHF

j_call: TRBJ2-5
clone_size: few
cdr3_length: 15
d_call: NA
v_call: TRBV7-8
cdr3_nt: TGTGCCAGCAGCCTACCGACGGAGCACCAAGAGACCCAGTACTTC
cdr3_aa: CASSLPTEHQETQYF

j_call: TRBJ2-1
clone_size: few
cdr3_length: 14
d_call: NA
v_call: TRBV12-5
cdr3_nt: TGTGCTAGTGGTTTGCCACCAGGTTACAATGAGCAGTTCTTC
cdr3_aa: CASGLPPGYNEQFF

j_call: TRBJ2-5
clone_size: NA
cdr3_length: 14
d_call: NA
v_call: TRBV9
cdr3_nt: TGTGCCAGCAGCCCCCCCTATAGCCAAGAGACCCAGTACTTC
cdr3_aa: CASSPPYSQETQYF

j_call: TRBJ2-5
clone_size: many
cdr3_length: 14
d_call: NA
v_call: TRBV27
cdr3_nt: TGTGCCAGCAGTCTAATGGGGGCGGAGGAGACCCAGTACTTC
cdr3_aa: CASSLMGAEETQYF

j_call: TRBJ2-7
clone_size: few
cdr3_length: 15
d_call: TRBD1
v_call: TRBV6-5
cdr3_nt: TGTGCCAGCAGGCGTTCCGGGACAGGCCGAGACGAGCAGTACTTC
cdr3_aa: CASRRSGTGRDEQYF

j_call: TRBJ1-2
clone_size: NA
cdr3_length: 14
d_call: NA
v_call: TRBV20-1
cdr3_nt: TGCAGTGCCCTTATGGGGGGGGGAGTCTATGGCTACACCTTC
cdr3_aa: CSALMGGGVYGYTF

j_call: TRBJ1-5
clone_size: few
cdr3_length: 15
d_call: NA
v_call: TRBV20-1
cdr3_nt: TGCAGTGCCGTTTCAGGACGGCTAGACAATCAGCCCCAGCATTTT
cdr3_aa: CSAVSGRLDNQPQHF

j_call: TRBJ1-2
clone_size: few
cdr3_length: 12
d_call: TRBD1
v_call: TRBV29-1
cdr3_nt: TGCAGCGTTGGGACAGGAGATGGTGGCTACACCTTC
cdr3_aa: CSVGTGDGGYTF

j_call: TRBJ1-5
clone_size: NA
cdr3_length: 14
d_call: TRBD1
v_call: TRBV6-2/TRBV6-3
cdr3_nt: TGTGCCAGCAGTTCGACAGGGGAGTATCAGCCCCAGCATTTT
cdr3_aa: CASSSTGEYQPQHF

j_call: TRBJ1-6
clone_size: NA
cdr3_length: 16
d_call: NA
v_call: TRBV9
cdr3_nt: TGTGCCAGCAGCCCCCGTTCGGGGGCCGGTAATTCACCCCTCCACTTT
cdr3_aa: CASSPRSGAGNSPLHF

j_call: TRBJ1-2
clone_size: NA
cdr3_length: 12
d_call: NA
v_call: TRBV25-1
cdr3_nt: TGTGCCAGCAAAGGCCAGGGCGGAGGCTACACCTTC
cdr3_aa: CASKGQGGGYTF

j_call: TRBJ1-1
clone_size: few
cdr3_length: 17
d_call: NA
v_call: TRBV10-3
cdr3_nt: TGTGCCATCAGTGGGTCGTCGTTACGGGGGAGGCTCACTGAAGCTTTCTTT
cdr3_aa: CAISGSSLRGRLTEAFF

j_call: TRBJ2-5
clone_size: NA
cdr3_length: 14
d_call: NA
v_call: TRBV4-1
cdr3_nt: TGCGCCAGCAGCCCCTCGGACTACCGAGAGACCCAGTACTTC
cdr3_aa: CASSPSDYRETQYF

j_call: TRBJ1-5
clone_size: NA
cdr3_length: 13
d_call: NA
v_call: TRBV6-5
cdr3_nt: TGTGCCAGCAGTTCGACAGCCTATCAGCCCCAGCATTTT
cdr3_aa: CASSSTAYQPQHF

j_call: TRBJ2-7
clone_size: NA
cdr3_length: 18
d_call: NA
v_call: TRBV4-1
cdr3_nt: TGCGCCAGCAGCCAAGATCCCCTTGGAGGCAGTGGTTTATACGAGCAGTACTTC
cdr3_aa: CASSQDPLGGSGLYEQYF

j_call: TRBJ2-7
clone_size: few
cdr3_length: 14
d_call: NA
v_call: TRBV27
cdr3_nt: TGTGCCAGCAGTTTTCTAGCTTCGGGGCACGAGCAGTACTTC
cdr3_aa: CASSFLASGHEQYF

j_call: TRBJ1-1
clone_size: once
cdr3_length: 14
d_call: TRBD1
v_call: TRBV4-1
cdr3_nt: TGCGCCAGTAGGGGGCTACAGGGGAACACTGAAGCTTTCTTT
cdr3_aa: CASRGLQGNTEAFF

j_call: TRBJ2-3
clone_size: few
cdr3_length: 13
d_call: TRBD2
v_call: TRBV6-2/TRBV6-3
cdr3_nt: TGTGCCAGCAGGCTAGCGGGGCCAGATACGCAGTATTTT
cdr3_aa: CASRLAGPDTQYF

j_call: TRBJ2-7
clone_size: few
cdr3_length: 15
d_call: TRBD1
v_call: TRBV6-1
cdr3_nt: TGTGCCAGCAGTGAATTGGGCAGGGGGTCAGGCGAGCAGTACTTC
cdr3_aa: CASSELGRGSGEQYF

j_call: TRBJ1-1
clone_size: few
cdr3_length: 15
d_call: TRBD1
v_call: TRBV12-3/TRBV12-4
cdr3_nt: TGTGCCAGCACCGCGACAGGGGGATTGAACACTGAAGCTTTCTTT
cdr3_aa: CASTATGGLNTEAFF